What follows is one T cell receptor (beta chain) and its context. Via MiXCR, TCRdb re-called the reads, giving one row per CDR3 protein. The top ten clones hold around 8.6% of a sample with about 360,000 distinct CDR3 sequences, around 18% of them seen once. This CDR3 comprises 14 residues. The germline V gene encodes CDR1 SGHTA and CDR2 FQGNSA. Trimming cost V 4 bases and J 7 bases, with 16 bases left between them. This entry is derived from a study of T cell repertoires in cytomegalovirus infection. Looking at the study overall: A matching HLA type, together with CMV infection, was signaled by public TCR beta signatures.

Sequencing used PBMCs. The receptor's source is a human donor in good health (CMV status not recorded). Some clones in this sample may be carry-over from other donors' samples. This chain connects TRBV7-2 to TRBJ1-2; D not certain. The CDR3 sequence: CASSSSMGVFGYTF. The CDR3 nucleotides are TGTGCCAGCAGCTCTAGTATGGGTGTATTTGGCTACACCTTC.